Listed here are 31 T cell receptor beta chains from one sample, sequenced in a study of blood T cell repertoires in COVID-19. Clones were sequenced by immunoSEQ multiplex PCR, and TCRdb holds only the in-frame ones, with some missing. The sample lists approximately 160,000 clones, roughly 88% occurring once. The sequenced material came from peripheral blood. The receptors were sampled from an elderly woman with active or convalescent COVID-19.

The rearrangement links TRBV7-2 to TRBJ1-6; 8 nucleotides align to TRBD1. The CDR3 runs to 18 residues. V shed 0 bases and J 2 bases; nucleotides not matched to a gene: 6. CDR1 and CDR2 from the germline V gene are SGHTA and FQGNSA. CDR3 sequence reads: CASSLAHDRGTYNSPLHF. CDR3 in DNA: TGTGCCAGCAGCTTAGCGCACGACAGGGGTACCTATAATTCACCCCTCCACTTT.

This chain links TRBV27 with TRBJ1-5; D remains ambiguous. The CDR3 contains 17 residues. Germline values: CDR1 MNHEY, CDR2 SMNVEV (reference sequence). The V and J ends lost 1 base and 4 bases respectively, with 17 bases between them. The CDR3 DNA reads as TGTGCCAGCAGTTTATATGGGCCGATGTCAGTAAATCAGCCCCAGCATTTT. It codes for CASSLYGPMSVNQPQHF.

V and J are TRBV5-4 and TRBJ1-4, with TRBD1 identical over 9 bases. Germline V gene data show CDR1 as SGHNT and CDR2 as YYREEE (reference sequence). The V gene end was trimmed by 0 bases and the J gene end by 6 bases; junction bases not matched to a gene: 3. The CDR3 covers 15 residues. CDR3 sequence (DNA): TGTGCCAGCAGCTTGGCACAGGGGGCGGATGAAAAACTGTTTTTT. Translating gives CASSLAQGADEKLFF.

The chain couples TRBV7-2 to TRBJ1-5; D is uncertain. Germline CDR1 SGHTA, CDR2 FQGNSA. CDR3 length: 14 residues. Trimming took off 2 bases at V and 3 bases at J, with 8 bases between the two ends. The DNA of the CDR3 is TGTGCCAGCAGCTTAATGGGCTTCAATCAGCCCCAGCATTTT. It translates to CASSLMGFNQPQHF.

This rearrangement joins TRBV29-1 to TRBJ2-7; 9 bases fit TRBD1. The J segment lost 1 base and the V segment lost 5 bases, leaving 3 bases of the junction unmatched. Germline V gene lookup returns CDR1 SQVTM and CDR2 ANQGSEA. CDR3 length equals 13 residues. CDR3 amino acids: CSVRDRDSYEQYF. CDR3 in DNA: TGCAGCGTTAGGGACAGGGATTCCTACGAGCAGTACTTC.

The chain is built from TRBV7-9 and TRBJ1-4, with 9 bases aligning to TRBD1. This CDR3 is built from 15 residues. Germline CDR1 SEHNR, CDR2 FQNEAQ (reference sequence). J was trimmed by 7 bases and V by 5 bases; bases with no gene match: 8. The DNA for the CDR3 is TGTGCCAGCAGCGAACAGGGGGCTGGCGTTGAAAAACTGTTTTTT. Protein: CASSEQGAGVEKLFF. The whole variable domain, remainder taken from reference TRBV7-9 and TRBJ1-4, is DTGVSQNPRHKITKRGQNVTFRCDPISEHNRLYWYRQTLGQGPEFLTYFQNEAQLEKSRLLSDRFSAERPKGSFSTLEIQRTEQGDSAMYLCASSEQGAGVEKLFFGSGTQLSVL.

V is TRBV5-4 and J is TRBJ2-7, with D hard to call. Trimming removed 5 bases from V and 4 bases from J, with 10 bases in between. Looked up from germline, CDR1 is SGHNT and CDR2 is YYREEE (reference sequence). CDR3 length: 12 residues. The CDR3: CASSLQDYEQYF. The CDR3 nucleotides read TGTGCCAGCAGTCTCCAGGATTACGAGCAGTACTTC.

The rearrangement uses TRBV5-6 and TRBJ1-1; possible D gene TRBD1, 5 bases. Trimming removed 3 bases at V and 0 bases at J, with 6 bases between. Germline assignment: CDR1 SGHDT and CDR2 YYEEEE. The CDR3 runs 13 residues. The CDR3 DNA is TGTGCCAGCAGCTGGGGGGTGAACACTGAAGCTTTCTTT. Translation gives CASSWGVNTEAFF.

Only a few counts were recorded for this clone. V gene TRBV14 combines with J gene TRBJ2-5; 13 nucleotides match TRBD2. V gave up 4 bases and J gave up 2 bases; unmatched junction bases: 4. The CDR3 runs 16 residues. Germline CDR1 and CDR2: SGHDN and FVKESK. As DNA, the CDR3 is TGTGCCAGCAGCCTCCGACTAGCGGGGGGACAAGAGACCCAGTACTTC. This translates into CASSLRLAGGQETQYF.

The genes are TRBV6-5 and TRBJ2-3; 8 bases fit TRBD1. This CDR3 is built from 15 residues. CDR1 is MNHEY, CDR2 SVGAGI, per germline. V trimming: 0 bases; J trimming: 3 bases; junction bases outside the gene matches: 2. CDR3 nucleotides: TGTGCCAGCAGTTACTCTGGGACAGGTACAGATACGCAGTATTTT. It encodes CASSYSGTGTDTQYF.

The rearrangement links TRBV19 to TRBJ1-1; D gene uncertain. Between the trimmed V and J ends, which lost 8 bases and 0 bases, there was a span of 10 bases. The CDR3 contains 13 residues. Germline V gene data show CDR1 as LNHDA and CDR2 as SQIVND (reference sequence). DNA of the CDR3: TGTGCCAGTTCGGGGTCAGTGAACACTGAAGCTTTCTTT. Translation gives CASSGSVNTEAFF.

The V call is TRBV3-1 (or the pseudogene TRBV3-2), the J call TRBJ1-4; possible D gene TRBD1, 6 bases. This CDR3 is 11 amino acids long. V shed 9 bases and J shed 8 bases, with 10 bases lying between them. Germline V lookup: CDR1 LGHDT, CDR2 YNNKEL (reference sequence). CDR3 bases: TGTGCCAGTACCACAGGGGAAAAACTGTTTTTT. It yields the protein CASTTGEKLFF.

The V call is TRBV11-3, the J call TRBJ1-1; 8 bases fit TRBD1. The CDR3 runs to 13 residues. J was trimmed by 5 bases and V by 5 bases; bases with no gene match: 4. CDR1 is SGHNT and CDR2 is YENEEA in the germline V gene. The CDR3 protein is CASSPRQGTEAFF. CDR3 coding DNA: TGTGCCAGCAGCCCCAGACAGGGGACTGAAGCTTTCTTT.

The chain employs TRBV27 and TRBJ2-7; possibly TRBD1 for D (5 bases). V gave up 7 bases and J gave up 2 bases, with 12 bases separating them. This CDR3 spans 13 amino acids. Germline V gene lookup returns CDR1 MNHEY and CDR2 SMNVEV (reference sequence). CDR3 coding DNA: TGTGCCAGCACAGGGCAAGAAGCCTACGAGCAGTACTTC. Translated, it gives CASTGQEAYEQYF.

The genes are TRBV21-1 and TRBJ1-6. TRBV21-1 is a pseudogene locus. The CDR3 is 17 amino acids. CDR3 protein: CASSPTRRVFGNSPLHF. In DNA, the CDR3 is TGTGCCAGCAGCCCAACACGGAGGGTTTTCGGTAATTCACCCCTCCACTTT.

The V call is TRBV9, the J call TRBJ1-1; D is ambiguous. This CDR3 region has 15 residues. Trimming took off 0 bases at V and 0 bases at J, with 9 bases between the two ends. Germline assignment: CDR1 SGDLS and CDR2 YYNGEE. In DNA form, the CDR3 reads TGTGCCAGCAGCGTAGGAGTAACCGTGAACACTGAAGCTTTCTTT. Translation: CASSVGVTVNTEAFF. The full variable domain, in which reference TRBV9 and TRBJ1-1 provide the parts outside the CDR3, is DSGVTQTPKHLITATGQRVTLRCSPRSGDLSVYWYQQSLDQGLQFLIQYYNGEERAKGNILERFSAQQFPDLHSELNLSSLELGDSALYFCASSVGVTVNTEAFFGQGTRLTVV.

The chain couples TRBV6-6 to TRBJ1-5; a possible D gene is TRBD1 (6 bases). The CDR3 contains 16 residues. The germline V gene encodes CDR1 MNHNY and CDR2 SVGAGI (reference sequence). V was shortened by 0 bases and J by 6 bases, with 15 bases between the two germline ends. The CDR3 spells CASSYSVTVRGQPQHF. DNA of the CDR3: TGTGCCAGCAGTTACTCGGTGACAGTCAGGGGTCAGCCCCAGCATTTT.

The rearrangement links TRBV7-9 to TRBJ2-1; the D gene is possibly TRBD2 (7 bases). Trimming pared 7 bases from V and 6 bases from J, leaving 19 bases between. Per germline, CDR1 SEHNR and CDR2 FQNEAQ (reference sequence). The CDR3 is made up of 15 amino acids. The CDR3 coding sequence is TGTGCCAGCACCCGTCAATGGGGGGGGCTCAATGAGCAGTTCTTC. Translating gives CASTRQWGGLNEQFF.

The V and J genes are TRBV12-3 or TRBV12-4 and TRBJ2-7, with D tentatively TRBD1 (5 bases). The V end was cut by 5 bases, the J end by 7 bases, with 9 bases between. The CDR3 is made up of 11 amino acids. The CDR3 sequence: CASSARQEQYF. CDR3 bases: TGTGCCAGCAGTGCCCGACAGGAGCAGTACTTC.

The chain has TRBV19 and TRBJ2-7; 9 nucleotides line up with TRBD1. This CDR3 is 15 amino acids long. V gave up 7 bases and J gave up 4 bases; unmatched junction bases: 11. Germline V gene lookup returns CDR1 LNHDA and CDR2 SQIVND (reference sequence). The CDR3, as DNA: TGTGCCAGTACGTTCTCCGGGACAGGGATTTACGAGCAGTACTTC. This gives the protein CASTFSGTGIYEQYF.

This chain joins TRBV9 and TRBJ2-5, with D tentatively TRBD1 (7 bases). The germline CDR1 and CDR2 sequences are SGDLS and YYNGEE. The ends were cut back, 5 bases at V and 1 base at J, with 15 bases in the middle. The CDR3 is made up of 15 amino acids. CDR3 coding DNA: TGTGCCAGCAGTCAGGGGGGTCCTCTCCAAGAGACCCAGTACTTC. This codes for CASSQGGPLQETQYF.

V usage is TRBV20-1 and J usage is TRBJ1-1; 7 bases match TRBD1. The junction had 6 bases not matched to a gene; V was cut back by 3 bases and J by 11 bases. The CDR3 runs 11 residues. CDR1 DFQATT and CDR2 SNEGSKA come from the germline V gene (reference sequence). CDR3 nucleotide sequence: TGCAGTGCTAGTGGGGCAGGGGGGGCTTTCTTT. Translated, it gives CSASGAGGAFF.

The V call is TRBV7-8, the J call TRBJ1-3; D is unresolved. Between the trimmed V and J ends, which lost 5 bases and 4 bases, there was a span of 6 bases. The CDR3 contains 12 residues. Germline assignment: CDR1 SGHVS and CDR2 FQNEAQ. CDR3 residues: CASSLQGNTIYF. CDR3 DNA sequence: TGTGCCAGCAGCCTACAAGGAAACACCATATATTTT.

This chain links TRBV6-5 with TRBJ1-2, with 7 positions matching TRBD1. The germline CDR1 and CDR2 sequences are MNHEY and SVGAGI. The CDR3 covers 14 residues. The ends lost 7 bases at V and 6 bases at J; junction bases unmatched: 11. The CDR3 spells CASNPGQFLDGYTF. CDR3 sequence (DNA): TGTGCCAGCAACCCGGGACAGTTTTTGGATGGCTACACCTTC.

The CDR3 spells CASSLGGTGRTYEQYF. CDR3 coding DNA: TGCGCCAGCAGCTTGGGGGGGACAGGGAGGACCTACGAGCAGTACTTC. This sequence joins TRBV5-1 and TRBJ2-7; 9 nucleotides match TRBD1. With V trimmed by 0 bases and J by 2 bases, 6 bases remained unmatched. The germline V gene has CDR1 SGHRS and CDR2 YFSETQ. This CDR3 is 16 amino acids long.

The genes are TRBV5-1 and TRBJ2-3; 8 nucleotides match TRBD1. V trimming: 1 base; J trimming: 6 bases; junction bases outside the gene matches: 7. This CDR3 region has 15 residues. Germline CDR1 reads SGHRS; CDR2 reads YFSETQ. CDR3 protein: CASSLLTGDRDTQYF. The CDR3 bases are TGCGCCAGCAGCTTGTTGACAGGGGACCGGGATACGCAGTATTTT.

The sample holds a few counts of this clone. This chain links TRBV5-1 with TRBJ1-3; 7 bases line up with TRBD1. This CDR3 is built from 15 residues. V was pared by 6 bases and J by 0 bases, with 6 bases of the junction left unmatched. Germline V gene sequence: CDR1 SGHRS, CDR2 YFSETQ. The DNA of the CDR3 is TGCGCCAGCACACAGGGGTACGCCTCTGGAAACACCATATATTTT. As protein: CASTQGYASGNTIYF. Full variable domain (outside the CDR3, taken from reference TRBV5-1 and TRBJ1-3): KAGVTQTPRYLIKTRGQQVTLSCSPISGHRSVSWYQQTPGQGLQFLFEYFSETQRNKGNFPGRFSGRQFSNSRSEMNVSTLELGDSALYLCASTQGYASGNTIYFGEGSWLTVV.

The chain recombines TRBV6-6 with TRBJ1-2; D is possibly TRBD1 (6 bases). Germline CDR1 and CDR2: MNHNY and SVGAGI (reference sequence). V gave up 5 bases and J gave up 5 bases, with 18 bases separating them. This CDR3 is 15 amino acids long. The DNA for the CDR3 is TGTGCCAGCAGTGACGCATACAGGACAGAATATGGCTACACCTTC. It is translated as CASSDAYRTEYGYTF.

The chain is built from TRBV5-4 and TRBJ1-1, with 9 bases lining up with TRBD1. From germline, CDR1 is SGHNT and CDR2 YYREEE (reference sequence). The CDR3 spans 15 residues. V lost 2 bases to trimming and J lost 6 bases; unmatched junction nucleotides: 8. The CDR3 spells CASSFTQGASPEAFF. For the CDR3, the DNA is TGTGCCAGCAGCTTTACACAGGGGGCCTCCCCTGAAGCTTTCTTT.

The chain carries TRBV10-3 and TRBJ1-2; TRBD1 agrees at 8 bases. The CDR3 sequence is 14 residues long. CDR1 and CDR2 from the germline V gene are ENHRY and SYGVKD. V was clipped by 7 bases and J by 5 bases; unmatched bases: 9. CDR3 sequence (DNA): TGTGCCATCATGGGGACAGGTCTTGGTTATGGCTACACCTTC. This encodes CAIMGTGLGYGYTF.

This sequence joins TRBV5-1 and TRBJ2-7; TRBD1 aligns across 11 bases. The CDR3 runs to 15 residues. V was clipped by 4 bases and J by 3 bases; unmatched bases: 6. From germline, CDR1 is SGHRS and CDR2 YFSETQ. The CDR3 sequence is CASSPPGTGGYEQYF. CDR3 nucleotides: TGCGCCAGCAGCCCCCCCGGGACAGGGGGCTACGAGCAGTACTTC. The whole variable domain, remainder taken from reference TRBV5-1 and TRBJ2-7, is KAGVTQTPRYLIKTRGQQVTLSCSPISGHRSVSWYQQTPGQGLQFLFEYFSETQRNKGNFPGRFSGRQFSNSRSEMNVSTLELGDSALYLCASSPPGTGGYEQYFGPGTRLTVT.